What follows is one T cell receptor (beta chain) and its context. This sample was included in a study of blood T cell repertoires in COVID-19. Study details: The origin of the acute and convalescent COVID-19 samples was the United States, Italy and Spain. T cells, B-cell-depleted T cells, or PBMCs supplied cDNA or gDNA.

Sequencing was performed with immunoSEQ multiplex PCR; in TCRdb, only in-frame clones are kept and a portion is missing. Among more than 250,000 clones listed, about 90% were seen once. V was shortened by 7 bases and J by 0 bases, with 11 bases between the two germline ends. The CDR3 totals 14 residues. Germline loops: CDR1 SGDLS, CDR2 YYNGEE. Individuals aged roughly 18 to 95 years were recruited from roughly 22 US areas. The chain employs TRBV9 and TRBJ1-3; D gene unclear. The receptor comes from a woman aged 18-29 years with acute COVID-19. Sequencing input: PBMCs or T cells enriched from blood (not recorded which). In DNA, the CDR3 is TGTGCCAGCTCGTACTCCTACTCTGGAAACACCATATATTTT. As protein: CASSYSYSGNTIYF.